This T cell receptor (beta chain) was obtained from a study of OX40 agonist ivuxolimab in advanced cancers. Study information: Patients enrolled in dose escalation were diagnosed with hepatocellular carcinoma, melanoma, renal cell or head and neck cancer. Whole-study results and caveats: CD8+ T cells averaged more expanded clones than CD4+. With doses of 0.1-3.0 mg/kg, partial responders showed among the lowest clonal expansion. Antigen specificity remained undetermined for the expanded peripheral T cells.

The CDR3 runs 15 residues. In germline, CDR1 is LGHNA, CDR2 YSLEER. Between the trimmed V and J ends, which lost 4 bases and 7 bases, there was a span of 16 bases. Profiling relied on immunoSEQ multiplex PCR, and the TCRdb table lists in-frame clones only, not all of them. The data show 50,000 or so clones, roughly 85% seen once. Regarding this clone: Its antigen remains unidentified.

The V gene is TRBV4-3, the J gene TRBJ2-2; maybe TRBD2 (6 bases). The material was CD4+ or CD8+ T cells sorted from blood, obtained in a trial of the OX40 agonist ivuxolimab. The source is an adult with an advanced solid tumor such as melanoma, head and neck, liver or kidney cancer. This chain's CDR3 is CASSRLTSRHGELFF. CDR3 coding DNA: TGCGCCAGCAGCCGCCTTACTAGCCGCCACGGGGAGCTGTTTTTT.